This section outlines one T cell receptor (beta chain) sequence together with its context. Its specificity is not known. Trimming removed 0 bases at V and 5 bases at J, with 11 bases between. The CDR3 is 14 residues long. The germline V gene has CDR1 SGHNT and CDR2 YYREEE (reference sequence). The record originates from a study of shared clonotypes between healthy human individuals. Study observations and caveats: Tissues were not sampled, only blood, and their repertoires likely differ.

Genomic DNA from each subset was divided evenly over several immunoSEQ plates. In the original analysis: Junction-only sequences without quality scores were provided by ImmunoSEQ, so filtering was different. Produced via immunoSEQ multiplex PCR; TCRdb's table is partial and in-frame only. The D gene and trimming were derived from the DNA, and the V and J assignments and clone size from that table. The sample records some 490,000 clones, more than 75% being singletons. The receptor was derived from a woman in her thirties or forties in good health. Some clones in this sample may be carry-over from other donors' samples. V and J are TRBV5-4 and TRBJ1-2; D is uncertain. Material: PBMCs. The CDR3 bases are TGTGCCAGCAGCTTGGCGGCAGCGAATTATGGCTACACCTTC. It is translated as CASSLAAANYGYTF.